The TCR beta chain described here comes from a study of neurological immune-mediated disorders. Overall study results and limits: Across subjects, expanded clones had no CDR3 amino acid sequences in common, pointing to private repertoires in all groups.

TCRdb used MiXCR to reprocess the 5' RACE reads, holding one entry per CDR3 protein. The table has tens of thousands of distinct CDR3 sequences, approximately 12% seen once. The sample's time point: longitudinal time-point 1 (baseline). A few counts support this clonotype. The target antigen is unknown. From germline, CDR1 is SGHTA and CDR2 FQGTGA. This CDR3 has 14 residues. Trimming removed 5 bases from V and 5 bases from J, with 15 bases in between. This chain connects TRBV7-3 to TRBJ2-5; D perhaps matches TRBD1 (6 bases). The clonotype was recovered from a male donor with HTLV-1-associated myelopathy (HAM/TSP). Sequenced material: PBMCs. CDR3 amino acids: CASSPSRTDETQYF. The DNA of the CDR3 is TGTGCCAGCAGCCCCTCCCGGACAGATGAGACCCAGTACTTC.